This T cell receptor beta chain was found in a study of blood T cell repertoires in COVID-19. Across the study: COVID-19 samples, acute and convalescent, were from the United States, Italy and Spain. In each case, the material was cDNA or gDNA derived from T cells, B-cell-depleted T cells, or PBMCs.

The CDR3 length is 15 residues. V was trimmed by 5 bases and J by 1 base, leaving 15 bases between them. Per germline, CDR1 SGHNT and CDR2 YENEEA. As originally analysed: Estimates of nucleated cell counts were drawn from the amplification of reference gene primers. Only in-frame clones appear in the TCRdb table, and some are missing; sequencing was by immunoSEQ multiplex PCR. V and J calls and clone size are those listed in that table; D and trimming were worked out from the DNA. The table includes 64,000 or so clones, more than 75% detected once. Material for sequencing was peripheral blood. This TCR derives from an elderly man with acute or convalescent COVID-19. The chain couples TRBV11-3 to TRBJ2-7; unclear D gene. The CDR3 DNA follows: TGTGCCAGCAGCCAAGAGGCAGCCAAATCCTACGAGCAGTACTTC. This codes for CASSQEAAKSYEQYF.